The 15 T cell receptor beta chains below come from one sample, sequenced in a study of T-cell reconstitution after alpha-beta-depleted transplantation in children. Unique molecular identifiers were used to barcode this TCRbeta library. TCRdb used MiXCR to reprocess the PCR reads, holding one entry per CDR3 protein. The profile shows fewer than 500,000 distinct CDR3 sequences, roughly 43% of them singletons. This specimen consisted of PBMCs, obtained before TCRalphabeta/CD19-depleted stem cell transplant. The receptor source for this set is a girl aged 2 to 10 with aplastic anemia, due to receive a stem cell transplant.

The V call is TRBV7-9, the J call TRBJ1-1; 10 bases map to TRBD1. Germline V gives CDR1 SEHNR, CDR2 FQNEAQ (reference sequence). V lost 3 bases and J lost 5; bases outside the gene matches: 3. The CDR3 runs to 14 residues. The CDR3 here is CASSFLDRGTEAFF. The CDR3 DNA reads as TGTGCCAGCAGCTTCCTGGACAGGGGGACTGAAGCTTTCTTT.

This sequence joins TRBV20-1 and TRBJ2-7, with 16 bases matching TRBD2. V dropped 4 bases and J dropped 2; count of bases not matched to a gene: 5. CDR3 length: 16 residues. Germline assignment: CDR1 DFQATT and CDR2 SNEGSKA (reference sequence). CDR3: CSATRGLAGGAYEQYF. The CDR3 DNA sequence: TGCAGTGCTACCCGGGGACTAGCGGGAGGGGCCTACGAGCAGTACTTC.

This clonotype was counted once. V gene TRBV28 combines with J gene TRBJ1-5, with 10 bases lining up with TRBD1. CDR3 length: 16 amino acids. The germline CDR1 and CDR2 sequences are MDHEN and SYDVKM. Unmatched junction bases numbered 14, after V lost 4 bases and J lost 11 bases. The CDR3 is CASSSARTGGSFTQHF. CDR3 sequence (DNA): TGTGCCAGCAGTTCAGCTCGGACAGGGGGTTCTTTTACCCAGCATTTT. Looking up the rest from reference TRBV28 and TRBJ1-5 gives the full variable domain: DVKVTQSSRYLVKRTGEKVFLECVQDMDHENMFWYRQDPGLGLRLIYFSYDVKMKEKGDIPEGYSVSREKKERFSLILESASTNQTSMYLCASSSARTGGSFTQHFGDGTRLSIL.

The chain links TRBV29-1 to TRBJ2-7, with D perhaps matching TRBD1 (6 bases). Germline CDR1 reads SQVTM; CDR2 reads ANQGSEA. The CDR3 spans 12 residues. Trimming removed 5 bases at V and 4 bases at J, with 12 bases between. DNA of the CDR3: TGCAGCGTTCGTGGTCAGGGGTACGAGCAGTACTTC. This translates into CSVRGQGYEQYF.

J is TRBJ2-3 and V is TRBV20-1; D is ambiguous. V shed 4 bases and J shed 13 bases, with 21 bases lying between them. CDR3 length equals 13 residues. CDR1 is DFQATT, CDR2 SNEGSKA, per germline (reference sequence). The CDR3 region is CSAKPQGRHAEYF. The CDR3 bases are TGCAGTGCTAAACCCCAAGGAAGACACGCCGAGTATTTT.

This clonotype was seen only a few times. V and J are TRBV20-1 and TRBJ1-5; D not certain. V was trimmed by 0 bases and J by 0 bases, leaving 3 bases between them. Looked up from germline, CDR1 is DFQATT and CDR2 is SNEGSKA (reference sequence). This CDR3 is built from 13 residues. The CDR3 nucleotides read TGCAGTGCTAGAGAACCTAGCAATCAGCCCCAGCATTTT. The encoded protein is CSAREPSNQPQHF.

The chain links TRBV20-1 to TRBJ1-3; unclear D gene. V was shortened by 3 bases and J by 0 bases, with 9 bases between the two germline ends. CDR1 and CDR2 (germline): DFQATT, SNEGSKA (reference sequence). CDR3 length: 14 residues. The CDR3 DNA reads as TGCAGTGCTAGTCCCGGGAGCTCTGGAAACACCATATATTTT. This gives the protein CSASPGSSGNTIYF.

This clonotype was recorded many times. The chain joins TRBV5-6 to TRBJ2-3; TRBD2 matches 8 bases. The CDR3 extends over 15 amino acids. CDR1 is SGHDT, CDR2 YYEEEE, per germline. V lost 2 bases, J lost 3 bases, and 5 bases stayed unmatched. CDR3 nucleotides: TGTGCCAGCAGCTTAGCGGGAGTAGAGACAGATACGCAGTATTTT. This codes for CASSLAGVETDTQYF.

This clonotype showed up just a few times. CDR3 protein: CASSLGLEPDTQYF. CDR3 nucleotides: TGTGCCAGCAGCTTAGGGCTAGAACCAGATACGCAGTATTTT. The genes are TRBV13 and TRBJ2-3; the D is unclear. Germline CDR1 PRHDT, CDR2 FYEKMQ (reference sequence). V was shortened by 0 bases and J by 4 bases, with 8 bases between the two germline ends. The CDR3 spans 14 residues.

The rearrangement links TRBV20-1 to TRBJ1-1; the match to TRBD1 covers 8 bases. CDR1 is DFQATT and CDR2 is SNEGSKA in the germline V gene (reference sequence). The CDR3 sequence is 12 residues long. The CDR3 sequence: CSPGGAGTEAFF. The CDR3 DNA is TGCAGCCCAGGGGGCGCGGGCACTGAAGCTTTCTTT.

The genes are TRBV5-1 and TRBJ1-4; D perhaps matches TRBD1 (6 bases). V was shortened by 6 bases and J by 0 bases, with 15 bases between the two germline ends. CDR1 is SGHRS, CDR2 YFSETQ, per germline. CDR3 size: 16 residues. In nucleotides, the CDR3 is TGCGCCAGCAAACTGACCGGGGGGCCAACTAATGAAAAACTGTTTTTT. This gives the protein CASKLTGGPTNEKLFF. Full variable domain (missing parts from reference TRBV5-1 and TRBJ1-4): KAGVTQTPRYLIKTRGQQVTLSCSPISGHRSVSWYQQTPGQGLQFLFEYFSETQRNKGNFPGRFSGRQFSNSRSEMNVSTLELGDSALYLCASKLTGGPTNEKLFFGSGTQLSVL.

This clonotype was seen many times. CDR3 sequence reads: CSARDDGRLREQYF. DNA for the CDR3: TGCAGTGCTAGAGATGATGGCAGACTTAGGGAGCAGTACTTC. The chain couples TRBV20-1 to TRBJ2-7; D remains unclear. The CDR3 runs to 14 residues. Germline V lookup: CDR1 DFQATT, CDR2 SNEGSKA (reference sequence). Trimming took off 0 bases at V and 7 bases at J, with 16 bases between the two ends.

V usage is TRBV20-1 and J usage is TRBJ2-7; D may correspond to TRBD1 or TRBD2 (5 bases each). V was clipped by 6 bases and J by 2 bases, with 17 bases between them. The CDR3 consists of 14 residues. In germline, CDR1 is DFQATT, CDR2 SNEGSKA (reference sequence). The CDR3 nucleotides read TGCAGTGCCGGACGCCGGGACGGCCCCTACGAGCAGTACTTC. Translated: CSAGRRDGPYEQYF.

J is TRBJ2-3 and V is TRBV4-2; D remains ambiguous. V lost 1 base and J 2 bases, leaving 4 bases between the germline ends. This CDR3 spans 13 amino acids. Germline-derived CDR1 and CDR2 are LGHNA and YNFKEQ. The CDR3 is CASSQGDTDTQYF. The CDR3 coding sequence is TGTGCCAGCAGCCAAGGGGACACAGATACGCAGTATTTT.

The rearrangement links TRBV30 to TRBJ2-3; the D gene is possibly TRBD2 (6 bases). The CDR3 contains 12 residues. In germline, CDR1 is GTSNPN, CDR2 SVGIG (reference sequence). Between the trimmed V and J ends, which lost 5 bases and 6 bases, there was a span of 12 bases. In DNA, the CDR3 is TGTGCCTGGGGAGGGGTCACGGATACGCAGTATTTT. The encoded protein is CAWGGVTDTQYF.